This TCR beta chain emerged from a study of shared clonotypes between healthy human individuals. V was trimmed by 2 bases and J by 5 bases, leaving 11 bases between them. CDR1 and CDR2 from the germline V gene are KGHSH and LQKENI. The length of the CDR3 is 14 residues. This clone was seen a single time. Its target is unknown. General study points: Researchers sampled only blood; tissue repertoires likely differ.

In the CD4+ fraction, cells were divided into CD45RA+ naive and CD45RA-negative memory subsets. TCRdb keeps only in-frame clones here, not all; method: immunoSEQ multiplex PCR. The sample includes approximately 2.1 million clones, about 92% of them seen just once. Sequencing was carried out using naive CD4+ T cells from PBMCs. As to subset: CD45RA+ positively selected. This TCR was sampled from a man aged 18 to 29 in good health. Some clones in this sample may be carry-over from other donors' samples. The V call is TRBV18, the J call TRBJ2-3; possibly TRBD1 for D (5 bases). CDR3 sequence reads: CASSPGAPRDTQYF. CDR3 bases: TGTGCCAGCTCACCAGGGGCCCCCCGAGATACGCAGTATTTT.